A selection of T cell receptor beta chains follows, all from one sample in a study of blood T cell repertoires in COVID-19. Profiled with immunoSEQ multiplex PCR; TCRdb holds only in-frame clones, not every one. The table includes approximately 220,000 clones, about four fifths detected once. Sequenced material: peripheral blood. Receptor source: a woman older than 75 with acute or convalescent COVID-19. The CDR3 runs from the conserved cysteine through the conserved F or W. The D gene is left open where the match is weak. The size field is filled for only some rows; it gives once, few, many or a size class.

clone size: -; D gene: -; V gene: TRBV6-2/TRBV6-3; CDR3 length: 16; J gene: TRBJ1-1; CDR3 DNA: TGTGCCAGCAGTTACCCATTACAGGCCCGTAACGCTGAAGCTTTCTTT; CDR3 protein: CASSYPLQARNAEAFF
clone size: -; D gene: -; V gene: TRBV9; CDR3 length: 16; J gene: TRBJ2-1; CDR3 DNA: TGTGCCAGCAGCGTAAACTTGCAAGGGGCCTTCAATGAGCAGTTCTTC; CDR3 protein: CASSVNLQGAFNEQFF
clone size: -; D gene: -; V gene: TRBV27; CDR3 length: 13; J gene: TRBJ1-1; CDR3 DNA: TGTGCCAGCAGTTTGAAGGGGAGGGGAGAAGCTTTCTTT; CDR3 protein: CASSLKGRGEAFF
clone size: -; D gene: -; V gene: TRBV5-8; CDR3 length: 14; J gene: TRBJ2-7; CDR3 DNA: TGTGCCAGCAGCTTGGAGAGGGGGACTAACGAGCAGTACTTC; CDR3 protein: CASSLERGTNEQYF
clone size: -; D gene: -; V gene: TRBV9; CDR3 length: 14; J gene: TRBJ1-2; CDR3 DNA: TGTGCCAGCAGCTCCCGCGGCAGTGCGAGTGGCTACACCTTC; CDR3 protein: CASSSRGSASGYTF
clone size: -; D gene: -; V gene: TRBV6-5; CDR3 length: 14; J gene: TRBJ1-2; CDR3 DNA: TGTGCCAGCAGTTACACCGGAGGGATAAGAGGCTACACCTTC; CDR3 protein: CASSYTGGIRGYTF
clone size: -; D gene: TRBD2; V gene: TRBV6-2/TRBV6-3; CDR3 length: 20; J gene: TRBJ2-2; CDR3 DNA: TGTGCCAGCAGTTACCGACACCCGCGACTAGCGGGGGGGGACACCGGGGAGCTGTTTTTT; CDR3 protein: CASSYRHPRLAGGDTGELFF
clone size: -; D gene: -; V gene: TRBV9; CDR3 length: 14; J gene: TRBJ2-3; CDR3 DNA: TGTGCCAGCAGCGTAGATTCCAACACAGATACGCAGTATTTT; CDR3 protein: CASSVDSNTDTQYF
clone size: -; D gene: TRBD1; V gene: TRBV28; CDR3 length: 15; J gene: TRBJ1-4; CDR3 DNA: TGTGCCAGCAGTTCCACGGGACAGGGAACCGAAAAACTGTTTTTT; CDR3 protein: CASSSTGQGTEKLFF
clone size: once; D gene: TRBD1; V gene: TRBV7-9; CDR3 length: 18; J gene: TRBJ1-6; CDR3 DNA: TGTGCCAGCAGCTTAGCCGGGACAGGGGGATCGTATAATTCACCCCTCCACTTT; CDR3 protein: CASSLAGTGGSYNSPLHF
clone size: -; D gene: -; V gene: TRBV19; CDR3 length: 13; J gene: TRBJ1-2; CDR3 DNA: TGTGCCAGTAGTATTTCGGGGAACTATGGCTACACCTTC; CDR3 protein: CASSISGNYGYTF
clone size: -; D gene: TRBD2; V gene: TRBV27; CDR3 length: 14; J gene: TRBJ2-1; CDR3 DNA: TGTGCCAGCAGTTTATCGGCTAGCGGGAATTGGCAGTTCTTC; CDR3 protein: CASSLSASGNWQFF
clone size: -; D gene: -; V gene: TRBV28; CDR3 length: 14; J gene: TRBJ1-1; CDR3 DNA: TGTGCCAGCAGATCTCCAGGGTCGGAAACTGAAGCTTTCTTT; CDR3 protein: CASRSPGSETEAFF
clone size: -; D gene: -; V gene: TRBV11-3; CDR3 length: 13; J gene: TRBJ1-1; CDR3 DNA: TGTGCCAGCAGCTTATATGCAGACACTGAAGCTTTCTTT; CDR3 protein: CASSLYADTEAFF
clone size: -; D gene: TRBD2; V gene: TRBV18; CDR3 length: 21; J gene: TRBJ2-1; CDR3 DNA: TGTGCCAGCTCACCAAGGGCAGGGGGGACTAGCGGGAGTAATTTGCCCAATGAGCAGTTCTTC; CDR3 protein: CASSPRAGGTSGSNLPNEQFF
clone size: once; D gene: -; V gene: TRBV13; CDR3 length: 14; J gene: TRBJ2-7; CDR3 DNA: TGTGCCAGCAGCGCCGGACTGCTGATTTACGAGCAGTACTTC; CDR3 protein: CASSAGLLIYEQYF
clone size: -; D gene: -; V gene: TRBV29-1; CDR3 length: 14; J gene: TRBJ1-1; CDR3 DNA: TGCAGCGTTGAAGATCAACGGAGAAACACTGAAGCTTTCTTT; CDR3 protein: CSVEDQRRNTEAFF
clone size: -; D gene: -; V gene: TRBV7-2; CDR3 length: 16; J gene: TRBJ2-1; CDR3 DNA: TGTGCCAGCAGCTTAACCCTCGAGTCCAGAGGGAATGAGCAGTTCTTC; CDR3 protein: CASSLTLESRGNEQFF
clone size: -; D gene: -; V gene: TRBV18; CDR3 length: 14; J gene: TRBJ1-5; CDR3 DNA: TGTGCCAGCTCACCGGACAGTTCTAGCCAGCCCCAGCATTTT; CDR3 protein: CASSPDSSSQPQHF
clone size: -; D gene: -; V gene: TRBV5-3; CDR3 length: 14; J gene: TRBJ1-2; CDR3 DNA: TGTGCCAGAAGCCGACAGCTAGGGAACTATGGCTACACCTTC; CDR3 protein: CARSRQLGNYGYTF
clone size: -; D gene: TRBD2; V gene: TRBV6-2/TRBV6-3; CDR3 length: 16; J gene: TRBJ2-5; CDR3 DNA: TGTGCCAGCAGTTACTCTCTAGCGGGAGACATAGAGACCCAGTACTTC; CDR3 protein: CASSYSLAGDIETQYF
clone size: -; D gene: TRBD2; V gene: TRBV5-4; CDR3 length: 16; J gene: TRBJ2-3; CDR3 DNA: TGTGCCAGCAGCTTGCCCCTAGCGGGAGGTGGGGGTACGCAGTATTTT; CDR3 protein: CASSLPLAGGGGTQYF
clone size: once; D gene: -; V gene: TRBV19; CDR3 length: 13; J gene: TRBJ1-6; CDR3 DNA: TGTGCCAGTAGGACAGCAGATAATTCACCCCTCCACTTT; CDR3 protein: CASRTADNSPLHF
clone size: -; D gene: -; V gene: TRBV6-5; CDR3 length: 14; J gene: TRBJ2-1; CDR3 DNA: TGTGCCAGCAGTTCTGGCGGCTCCTACAATGAGCAGTTCTTC; CDR3 protein: CASSSGGSYNEQFF
clone size: -; D gene: TRBD1; V gene: TRBV11-3; CDR3 length: 14; J gene: TRBJ1-2; CDR3 DNA: TGTGCCAGCAGCTTTTCGACAGGGGGAAAAGGCTACACCTTC; CDR3 protein: CASSFSTGGKGYTF
clone size: -; D gene: TRBD2; V gene: TRBV10-3; CDR3 length: 16; J gene: TRBJ2-2; CDR3 DNA: TGTGCCATCAGTCTACTAGCGGGATTAGACACCGGGGAGCTGTTTTTT; CDR3 protein: CAISLLAGLDTGELFF
clone size: -; D gene: -; V gene: TRBV19; CDR3 length: 24; J gene: TRBJ1-6; CDR3 DNA: TGTGCCAGTAGTTTCCCACCCTCACTCAGGGTCATTGGGTGGACCACTATCTATAATTCACCCCTCCACTTT; CDR3 protein: CASSFPPSLRVIGWTTIYNSPLHF
clone size: -; D gene: -; V gene: TRBV6-5; CDR3 length: 10; J gene: TRBJ1-1; CDR3 DNA: TGTGCCAGCAAGGAGGTTGAAGCTTTCTTT; CDR3 protein: CASKEVEAFF